The following is a T cell receptor (beta chain) sequence with its context. Only in-frame clones appear in the TCRdb table, and some are missing; sequencing was by immunoSEQ multiplex PCR. The data contain more than 1.2 million clones, 97% to 99% of them singletons. The source of the sample is a study of shared clonotypes between healthy human individuals. This CDR3 region has 17 residues. Germline V gives CDR1 LGHNA, CDR2 YNFKEQ. V shed 3 bases and J shed 0 bases, with 18 bases lying between them. The sequence came from a young man in good health. Material for sequencing was naive CD4+ T cells sorted from blood. Subset noted: CD45RA+ positively selected. The chain couples TRBV4-2 to TRBJ2-7; no firm D call. The CDR3 DNA reads TGTGCCAGCAGCCACTTCTCCGAGAGGCTAAGCTCCTACGAGCAGTACTTC. It codes for CASSHFSERLSSYEQYF.